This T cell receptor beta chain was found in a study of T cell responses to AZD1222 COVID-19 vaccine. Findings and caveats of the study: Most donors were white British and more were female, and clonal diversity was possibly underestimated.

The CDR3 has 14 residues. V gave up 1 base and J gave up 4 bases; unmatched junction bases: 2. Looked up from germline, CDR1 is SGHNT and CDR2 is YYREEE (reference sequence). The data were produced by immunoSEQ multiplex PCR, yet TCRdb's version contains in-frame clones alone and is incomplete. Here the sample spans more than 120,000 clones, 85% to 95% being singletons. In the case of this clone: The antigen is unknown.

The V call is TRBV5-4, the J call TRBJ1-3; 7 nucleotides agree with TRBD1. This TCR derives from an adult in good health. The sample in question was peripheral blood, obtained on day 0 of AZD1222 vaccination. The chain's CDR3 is CASSLTGAGNTIYF. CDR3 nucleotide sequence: TGTGCCAGCAGCTTGACAGGGGCGGGAAACACCATATATTTT.